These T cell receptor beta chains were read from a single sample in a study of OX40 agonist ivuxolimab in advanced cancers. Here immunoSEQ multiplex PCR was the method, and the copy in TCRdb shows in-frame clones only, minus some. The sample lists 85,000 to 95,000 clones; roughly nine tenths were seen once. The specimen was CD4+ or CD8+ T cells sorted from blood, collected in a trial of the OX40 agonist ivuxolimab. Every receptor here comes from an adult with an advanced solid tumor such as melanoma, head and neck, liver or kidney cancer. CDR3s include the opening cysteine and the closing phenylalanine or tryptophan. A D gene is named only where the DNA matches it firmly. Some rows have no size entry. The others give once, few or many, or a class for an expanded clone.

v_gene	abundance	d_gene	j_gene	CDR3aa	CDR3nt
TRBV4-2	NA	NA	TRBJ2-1	CASSQDGIAVQRGGEQFF	TGTGCCAGCAGCCAAGATGGTATAGCGGTTCAAAGGGGTGGTGAGCAGTTCTTC
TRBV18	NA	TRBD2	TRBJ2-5	CASSKALAGAEETQYF	TGTGCCAGCTCAAAGGCACTAGCGGGAGCCGAAGAGACCCAGTACTTC
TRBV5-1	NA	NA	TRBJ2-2	CASNRDSSPGGELFF	TGCGCCAGCAACCGGGACTCCTCTCCTGGCGGGGAGCTGTTTTTT
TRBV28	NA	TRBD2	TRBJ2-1	CASRRLGGGGSYNEQFF	TGTGCCAGCAGAAGGCTGGGGGGGGGAGGCTCCTACAATGAGCAGTTCTTC
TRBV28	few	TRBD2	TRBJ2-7	CASSSFKTGGTREQYF	TGTGCCAGCAGCTCCTTTAAGACGGGAGGAACGCGGGAGCAGTACTTC
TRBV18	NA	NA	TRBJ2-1	CASSLSSGSSYNEQFF	TGTGCCAGCTCACTCAGTTCCGGGAGCTCCTACAATGAGCAGTTCTTC
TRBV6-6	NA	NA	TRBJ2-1	CASSAPLGSQDNEQFF	TGTGCCAGCAGTGCCCCCCTCGGGAGTCAGGACAATGAGCAGTTCTTC
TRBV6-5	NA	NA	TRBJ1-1	CASSYAGALNTEAFF	TGTGCCAGCAGTTACGCAGGGGCCCTTAACACTGAAGCTTTCTTT
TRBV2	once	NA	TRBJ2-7	CASSVMAGRAEQYF	TGTGCCAGCAGTGTCATGGCGGGGAGAGCCGAGCAGTACTTC
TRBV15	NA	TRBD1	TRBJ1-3	CATSRDGQGASGNTIYF	TGTGCCACCAGCAGAGATGGACAGGGCGCCTCTGGAAACACCATATATTTT
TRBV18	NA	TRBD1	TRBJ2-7	CASSGQGAREQYF	TGTGCCAGCTCGGGACAGGGGGCGAGGGAGCAGTACTTC
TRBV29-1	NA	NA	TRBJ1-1	CSVEPTGLTEAFF	TGCAGCGTTGAACCAACAGGGTTAACTGAAGCTTTCTTT
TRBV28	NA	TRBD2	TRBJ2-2	CASRNYGLVSGELFF	TGTGCCAGCAGAAACTACGGACTAGTATCCGGGGAGCTGTTTTTT
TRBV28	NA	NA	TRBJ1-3	CASRAAWKISGNTIYF	TGTGCCAGCAGAGCTGCCTGGAAAATCTCTGGAAACACCATATATTTT
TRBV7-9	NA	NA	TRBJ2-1	CASSLRDNHNEQFF	TGTGCCAGCAGCTTGCGGGACAACCACAATGAGCAGTTCTTC
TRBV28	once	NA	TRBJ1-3	CASSFWRADSGNTIYF	TGTGCCAGCAGTTTTTGGCGGGCGGACTCTGGAAACACCATATATTTT
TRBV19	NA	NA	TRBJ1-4	CASSIGLGQRNEKLFF	TGTGCCAGTAGTATTGGGTTGGGACAACGGAATGAAAAACTGTTTTTT
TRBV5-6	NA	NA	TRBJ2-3	CASTRTSTDTQYF	TGTGCCAGCACCCGCACCAGCACAGATACGCAGTATTTT
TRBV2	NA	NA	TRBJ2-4	CASQAELLAKNIQYF	TGTGCCTCCCAGGCCGAGTTACTAGCCAAAAACATTCAGTACTTC
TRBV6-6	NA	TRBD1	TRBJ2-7	CASTSPGQGDEQYF	TGTGCCAGCACCTCCCCGGGACAGGGGGACGAGCAGTACTTC
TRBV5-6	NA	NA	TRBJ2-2	CASSSRGGHTGELFF	TGTGCCAGCAGCTCGAGGGGTGGACACACCGGGGAGCTGTTTTTT
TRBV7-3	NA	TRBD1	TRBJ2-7	CASRVDRGRNEQYF	TGTGCCAGCAGGGTGGACAGGGGGAGGAACGAGCAGTACTTC
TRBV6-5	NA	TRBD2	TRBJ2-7	CASSYSLAGNEQYF	TGTGCCAGCAGTTACTCGTTAGCGGGAAACGAGCAGTACTTC
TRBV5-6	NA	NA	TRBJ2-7	CASSLASSYEQYF	TGTGCCAGCAGCTTGGCTAGTTCCTACGAGCAGTACTTC
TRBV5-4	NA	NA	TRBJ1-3	CASSELRGPIYF	TGTGCCAGCAGCGAGCTCAGGGGTCCCATATATTTT
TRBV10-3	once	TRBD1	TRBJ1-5	CAISGTGGNQPQHF	TGTGCCATCAGTGGGACAGGCGGCAATCAGCCCCAGCATTTT
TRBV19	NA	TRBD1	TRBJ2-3	CASRAWQGEMTDTQYF	TGTGCCAGCAGAGCCTGGCAGGGGGAGATGACAGATACGCAGTATTTT
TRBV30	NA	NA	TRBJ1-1	CAWNRVNTEAFF	TGTGCCTGGAACAGGGTGAACACTGAAGCTTTCTTT
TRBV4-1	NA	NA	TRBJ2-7	CASSPRPGFVDEQYF	TGCGCCAGCAGCCCAAGGCCAGGGTTTGTCGACGAGCAGTACTTC
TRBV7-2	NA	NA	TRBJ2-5	CASSPGSQETQYF	TGTGCCAGCAGCCCCGGGAGCCAAGAGACCCAGTACTTC